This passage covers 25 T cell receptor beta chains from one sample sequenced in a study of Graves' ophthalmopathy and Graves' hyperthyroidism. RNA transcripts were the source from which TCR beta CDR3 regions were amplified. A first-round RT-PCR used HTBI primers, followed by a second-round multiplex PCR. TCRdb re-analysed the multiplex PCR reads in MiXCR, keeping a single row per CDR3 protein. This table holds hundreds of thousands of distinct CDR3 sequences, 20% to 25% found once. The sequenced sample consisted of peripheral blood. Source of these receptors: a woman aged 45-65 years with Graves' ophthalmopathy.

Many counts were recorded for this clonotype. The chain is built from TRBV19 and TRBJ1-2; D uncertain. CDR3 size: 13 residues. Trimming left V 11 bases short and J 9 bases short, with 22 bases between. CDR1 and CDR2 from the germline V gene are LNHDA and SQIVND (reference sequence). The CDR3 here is CAGIAGGNGSYTF. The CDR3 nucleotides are TGTGCCGGGATCGCGGGAGGTAACGGTAGCTACACCTTC.

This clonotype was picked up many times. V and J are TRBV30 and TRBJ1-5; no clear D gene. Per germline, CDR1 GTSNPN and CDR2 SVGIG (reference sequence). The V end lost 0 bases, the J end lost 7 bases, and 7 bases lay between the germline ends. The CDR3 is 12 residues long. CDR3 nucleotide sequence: TGTGCCTGGAGTGTAGAAGCCCAGCCCCAGCATTTT. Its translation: CAWSVEAQPQHF.

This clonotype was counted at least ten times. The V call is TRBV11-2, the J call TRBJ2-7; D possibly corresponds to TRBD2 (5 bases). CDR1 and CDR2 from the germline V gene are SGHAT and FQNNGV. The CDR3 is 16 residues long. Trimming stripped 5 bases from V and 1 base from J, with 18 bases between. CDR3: CASSTFRGRTSYEQYF. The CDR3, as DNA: TGTGCCAGCAGCACCTTCAGAGGGCGGACGTCCTACGAGCAGTACTTC.

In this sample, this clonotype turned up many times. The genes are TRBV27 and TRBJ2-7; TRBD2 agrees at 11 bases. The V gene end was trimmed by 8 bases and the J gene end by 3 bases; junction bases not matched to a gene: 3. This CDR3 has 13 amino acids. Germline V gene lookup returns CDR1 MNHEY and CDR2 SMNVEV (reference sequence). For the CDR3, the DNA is TGTGCCAGCGGCGGGACTAGCGGCTACGAGCAGTACTTC. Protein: CASGGTSGYEQYF.

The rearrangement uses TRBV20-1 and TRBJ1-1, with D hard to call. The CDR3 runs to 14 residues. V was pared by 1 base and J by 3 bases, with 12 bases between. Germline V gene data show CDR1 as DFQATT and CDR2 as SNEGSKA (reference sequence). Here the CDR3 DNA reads TGCAGTGCTAGAGCCGGTGGGCTCGACACTGAAGCTTTCTTT. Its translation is CSARAGGLDTEAFF.

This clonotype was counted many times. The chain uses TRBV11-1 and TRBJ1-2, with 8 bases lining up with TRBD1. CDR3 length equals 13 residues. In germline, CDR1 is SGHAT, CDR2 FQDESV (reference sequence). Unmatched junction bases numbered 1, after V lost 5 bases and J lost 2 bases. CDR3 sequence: CASSRDRNYGYTF. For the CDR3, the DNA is TGTGCCAGCAGCCGGGACAGGAACTATGGCTACACCTTC.

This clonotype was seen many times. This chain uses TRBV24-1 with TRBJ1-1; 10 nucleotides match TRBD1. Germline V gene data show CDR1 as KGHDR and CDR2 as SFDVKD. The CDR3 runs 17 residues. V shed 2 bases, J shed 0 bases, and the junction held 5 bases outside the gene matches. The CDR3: CATSDSTGQGLNTEAFF. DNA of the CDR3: TGTGCCACCAGTGATTCAACGGGACAGGGGCTGAACACTGAAGCTTTCTTT.

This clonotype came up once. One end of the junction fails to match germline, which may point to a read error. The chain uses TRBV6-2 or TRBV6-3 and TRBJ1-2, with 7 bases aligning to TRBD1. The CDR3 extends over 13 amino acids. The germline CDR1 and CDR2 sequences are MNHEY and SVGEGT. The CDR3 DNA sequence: TGTGCCAGCAGCCTGGGACAGATCTATGGCTACATCTTC. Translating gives CASSLGQIYGYIF.

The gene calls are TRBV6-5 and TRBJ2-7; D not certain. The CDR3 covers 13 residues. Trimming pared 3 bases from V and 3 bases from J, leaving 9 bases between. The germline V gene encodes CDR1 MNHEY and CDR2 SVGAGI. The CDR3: CASSYERNYEQYF. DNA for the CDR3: TGTGCCAGCAGTTATGAGAGGAACTACGAGCAGTACTTC.

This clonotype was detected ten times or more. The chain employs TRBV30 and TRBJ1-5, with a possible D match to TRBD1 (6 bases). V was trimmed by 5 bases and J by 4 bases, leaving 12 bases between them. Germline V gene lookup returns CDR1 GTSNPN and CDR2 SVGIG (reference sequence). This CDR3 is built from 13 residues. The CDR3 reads CAWGGQGNQPQHF. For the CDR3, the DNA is TGTGCCTGGGGTGGGCAGGGGAATCAGCCCCAGCATTTT.

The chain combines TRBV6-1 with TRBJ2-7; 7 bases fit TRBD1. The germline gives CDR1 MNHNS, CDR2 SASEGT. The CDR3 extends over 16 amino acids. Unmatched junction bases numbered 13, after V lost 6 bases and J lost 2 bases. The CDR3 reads CASRTPTGKRPYEQYF. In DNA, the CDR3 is TGTGCCAGCAGAACCCCGACAGGGAAGAGACCCTACGAGCAGTACTTC.

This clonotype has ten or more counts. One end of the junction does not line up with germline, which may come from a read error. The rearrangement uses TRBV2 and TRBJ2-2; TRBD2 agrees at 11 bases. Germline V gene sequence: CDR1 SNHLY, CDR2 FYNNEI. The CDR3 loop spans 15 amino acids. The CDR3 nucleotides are TGTGCCAGCACTGAACTAGCGGGAGCCCCCGGGGAGCTGTTTTTT. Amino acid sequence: CASTELAGAPGELFF.

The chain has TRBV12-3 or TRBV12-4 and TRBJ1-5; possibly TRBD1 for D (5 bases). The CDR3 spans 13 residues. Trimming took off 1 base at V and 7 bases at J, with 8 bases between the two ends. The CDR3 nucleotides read TGTGCCAGCAGTTTAGGGACAACGCAGCCCCAGCATTTT. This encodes CASSLGTTQPQHF.

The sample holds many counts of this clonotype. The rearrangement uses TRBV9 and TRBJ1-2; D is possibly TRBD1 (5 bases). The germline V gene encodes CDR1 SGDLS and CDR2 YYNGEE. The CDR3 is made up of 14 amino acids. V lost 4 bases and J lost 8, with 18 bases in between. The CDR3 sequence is CASSLSPGWGGYTF. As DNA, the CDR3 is TGTGCCAGCAGCTTAAGTCCGGGGTGGGGCGGCTACACCTTC.

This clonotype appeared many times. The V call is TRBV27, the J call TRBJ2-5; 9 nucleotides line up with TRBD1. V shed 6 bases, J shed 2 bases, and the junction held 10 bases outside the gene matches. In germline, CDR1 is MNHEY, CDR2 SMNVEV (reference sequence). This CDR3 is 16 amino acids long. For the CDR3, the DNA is TGTGCCAGCAGCCCACAGGGGGCAACGAGGCAAGAGACCCAGTACTTC. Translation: CASSPQGATRQETQYF.

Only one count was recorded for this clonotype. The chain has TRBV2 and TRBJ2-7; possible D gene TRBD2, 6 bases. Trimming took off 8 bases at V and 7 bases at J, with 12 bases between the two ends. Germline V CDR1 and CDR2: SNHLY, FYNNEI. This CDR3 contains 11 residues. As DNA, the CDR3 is TGTGCCAGCGAAGGGGCGGGGGAGCAGTACTTC. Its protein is CASEGAGEQYF.

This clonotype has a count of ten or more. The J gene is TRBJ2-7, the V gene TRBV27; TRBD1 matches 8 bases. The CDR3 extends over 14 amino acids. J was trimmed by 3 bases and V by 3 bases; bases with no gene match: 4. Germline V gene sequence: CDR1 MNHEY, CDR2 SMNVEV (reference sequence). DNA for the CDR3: TGTGCCAGCAGTTTGCAGGGGGCCAACTACGAGCAGTACTTC. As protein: CASSLQGANYEQYF.

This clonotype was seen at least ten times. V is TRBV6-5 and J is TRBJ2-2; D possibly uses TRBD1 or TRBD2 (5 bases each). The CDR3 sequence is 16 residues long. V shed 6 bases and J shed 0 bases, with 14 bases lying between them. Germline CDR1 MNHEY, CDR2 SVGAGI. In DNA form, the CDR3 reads TGTGCCAGCAGCCGAGGGACGCTTGCGAACACCGGGGAGCTGTTTTTT. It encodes CASSRGTLANTGELFF.

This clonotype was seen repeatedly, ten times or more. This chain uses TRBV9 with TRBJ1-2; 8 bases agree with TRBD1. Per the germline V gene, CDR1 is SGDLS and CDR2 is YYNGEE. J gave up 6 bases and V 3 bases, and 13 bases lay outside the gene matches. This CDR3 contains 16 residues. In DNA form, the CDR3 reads TGTGCCAGCAGCGCCCAGGACAGGGTTTTCGTTGATGGCTACACCTTC. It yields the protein CASSAQDRVFVDGYTF.

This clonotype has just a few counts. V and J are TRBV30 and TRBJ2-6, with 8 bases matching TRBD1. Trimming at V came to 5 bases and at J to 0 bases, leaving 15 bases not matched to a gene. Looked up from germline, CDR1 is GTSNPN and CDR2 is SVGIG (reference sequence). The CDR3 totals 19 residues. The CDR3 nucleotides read TGTGCCTGGGACTTGACAGGGGACCTTTTTCCCTCTGGGGCCAACGTCCTGACTTTC. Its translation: CAWDLTGDLFPSGANVLTF. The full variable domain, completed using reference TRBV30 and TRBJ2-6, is SQTIHQWPATLVQPVGSPLSLECTVEGTSNPNLYWYRQAAGRGLQLLFYSVGIGQISSEVPQNLSASRPQDRQFILSSKKLLLSDSGFYLCAWDLTGDLFPSGANVLTFGAGSRLTVL.

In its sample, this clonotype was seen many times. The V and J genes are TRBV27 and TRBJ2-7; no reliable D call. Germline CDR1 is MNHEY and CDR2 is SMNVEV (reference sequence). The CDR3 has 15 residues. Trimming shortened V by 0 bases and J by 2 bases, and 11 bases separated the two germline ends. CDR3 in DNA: TGTGCCAGCAGTTTATCGGTGGGCAGCACCTACGAGCAGTACTTC. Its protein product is CASSLSVGSTYEQYF.

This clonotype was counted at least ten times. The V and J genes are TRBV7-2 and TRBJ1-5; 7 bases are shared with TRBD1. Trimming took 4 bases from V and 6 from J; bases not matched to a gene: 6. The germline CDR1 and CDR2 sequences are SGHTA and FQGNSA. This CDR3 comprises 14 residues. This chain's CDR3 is CASSSTGSFQPQHF. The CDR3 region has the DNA TGTGCCAGCAGCTCGACAGGGTCGTTTCAGCCCCAGCATTTT.

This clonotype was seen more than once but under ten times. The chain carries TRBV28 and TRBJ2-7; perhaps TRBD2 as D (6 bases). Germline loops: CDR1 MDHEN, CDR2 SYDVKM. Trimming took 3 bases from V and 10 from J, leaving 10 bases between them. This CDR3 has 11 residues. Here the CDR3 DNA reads TGTGCCAGCAGTTTTGGGACTTACCAGTACTTC. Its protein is CASSFGTYQYF.

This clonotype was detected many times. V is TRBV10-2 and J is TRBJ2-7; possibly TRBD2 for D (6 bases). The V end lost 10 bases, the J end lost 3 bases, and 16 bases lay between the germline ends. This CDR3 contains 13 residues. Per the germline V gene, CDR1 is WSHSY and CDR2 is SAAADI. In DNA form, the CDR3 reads TGCGCCATCGGGGGTCGAGCGGACTACGAGCAGTACTTC. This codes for CAIGGRADYEQYF.

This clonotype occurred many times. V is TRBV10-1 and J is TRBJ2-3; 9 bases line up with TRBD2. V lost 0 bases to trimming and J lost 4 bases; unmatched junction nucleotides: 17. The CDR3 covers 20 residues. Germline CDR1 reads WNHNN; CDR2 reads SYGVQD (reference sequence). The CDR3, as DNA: TGCGCCAGCAGTGAGTCTCGGGGGGGAGGTAGCGGGAGTGGCGCAGATACGCAGTATTTT. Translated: CASSESRGGGSGSGADTQYF.